This record covers a single T cell receptor beta chain. The sample originates from a study of blood T cell repertoires in COVID-19. Across the study: T cells, B-cell-depleted T cells, or PBMCs provided the cDNA or gDNA that served as material.

How the authors handled the data: Nucleated cell counts were estimated from reference gene primer amplification. Profiled with immunoSEQ multiplex PCR; TCRdb holds only in-frame clones, not every one. The V and J calls and clone size are taken from that table; D and trimming were inferred from the DNA. The sample has approximately 200,000 clones, around 80% seen once. Sample: peripheral blood. The receptor comes from a woman of 80 years or more with COVID-19, enrolled during active disease.

As DNA, the CDR3 is TGTGCCAGCAGCTCGGACAGCCTCTATGGCTACACCTTC. Its protein is CASSSDSLYGYTF. The chain employs TRBV5-6 and TRBJ1-2, with D possibly being TRBD1 (6 bases). The CDR3 covers 13 residues. Trimming left V 3 bases short and J 4 bases short, with 10 bases between. Looked up from germline, CDR1 is SGHDT and CDR2 is YYEEEE.